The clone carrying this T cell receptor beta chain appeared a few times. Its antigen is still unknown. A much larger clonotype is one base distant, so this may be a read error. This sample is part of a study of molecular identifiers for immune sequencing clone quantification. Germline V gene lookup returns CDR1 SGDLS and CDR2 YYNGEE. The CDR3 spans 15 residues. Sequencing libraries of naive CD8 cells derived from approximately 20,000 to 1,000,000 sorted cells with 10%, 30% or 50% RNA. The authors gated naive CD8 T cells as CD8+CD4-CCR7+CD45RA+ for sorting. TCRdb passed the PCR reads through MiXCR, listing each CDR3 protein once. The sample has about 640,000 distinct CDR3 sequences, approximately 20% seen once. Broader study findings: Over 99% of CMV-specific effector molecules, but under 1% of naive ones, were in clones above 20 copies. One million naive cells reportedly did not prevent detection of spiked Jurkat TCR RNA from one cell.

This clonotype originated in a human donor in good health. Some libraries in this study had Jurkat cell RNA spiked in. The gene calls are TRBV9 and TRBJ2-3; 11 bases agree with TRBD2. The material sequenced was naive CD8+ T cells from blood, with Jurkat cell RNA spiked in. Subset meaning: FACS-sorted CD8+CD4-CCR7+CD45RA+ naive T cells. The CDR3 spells CASSVLAGGSDMQYF. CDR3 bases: TGTGCCAGCAGCGTACTAGCGGGAGGTTCAGATATGCAGTATTTT.